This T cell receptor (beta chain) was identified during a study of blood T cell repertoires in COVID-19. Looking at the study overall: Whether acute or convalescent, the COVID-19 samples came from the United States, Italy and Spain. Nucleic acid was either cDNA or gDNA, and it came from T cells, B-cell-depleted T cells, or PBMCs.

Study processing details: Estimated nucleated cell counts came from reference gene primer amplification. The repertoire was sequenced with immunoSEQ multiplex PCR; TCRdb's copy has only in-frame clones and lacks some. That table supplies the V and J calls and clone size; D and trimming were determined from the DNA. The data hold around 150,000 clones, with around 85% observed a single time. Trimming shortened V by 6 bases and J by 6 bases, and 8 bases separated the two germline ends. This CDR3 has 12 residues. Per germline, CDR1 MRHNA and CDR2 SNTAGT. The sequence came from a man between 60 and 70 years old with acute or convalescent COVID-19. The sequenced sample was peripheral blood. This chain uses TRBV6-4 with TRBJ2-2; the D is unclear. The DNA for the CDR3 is TGTGCCAGCAGAGGAAGCGCCGGGGAGCTGTTTTTT. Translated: CASRGSAGELFF.